A single sample gave rise to the 9 T cell receptor beta chains below, sequenced in a study of cytomegalovirus exposure and HLA in healthy donors. A multiplex PCR was run with 60 Vbeta primers and 13 Jbeta primers. The repertoire was sequenced with immunoSEQ multiplex PCR; TCRdb's copy has only in-frame clones and lacks some. The sample has roughly 110,000 clones; 70% to 75% are singletons. Sequenced material: PBMCs. These receptors all come from a female donor in good health and CMV-seronegative.

The V and J genes are TRBV27 and TRBJ2-7; 8 nucleotides match TRBD1. V shed 1 base, J shed 6 bases, and the junction held 8 bases outside the gene matches. The V gene's germline CDR1 is MNHEY and CDR2 SMNVEV (reference sequence). The CDR3 runs to 15 residues. CDR3: CASSLFGTGPFEQYF. The CDR3 DNA is TGTGCCAGCAGTTTATTCGGGACAGGTCCCTTCGAGCAGTACTTC.

The chain joins TRBV27 to TRBJ1-2; D is possibly TRBD1 (5 bases). The germline gives CDR1 MNHEY, CDR2 SMNVEV (reference sequence). The V end lost 5 bases, the J end lost 4 bases, and 17 bases lay between the germline ends. This CDR3 comprises 15 residues. The CDR3 nucleotides read TGTGCCAGCAGTGAGGGACCCTCGGGGGTCTATGGCTACACCTTC. It specifies CASSEGPSGVYGYTF.

This chain connects TRBV6-4 to TRBJ1-6; no reliable D call. Trimming stripped 0 bases from V and 5 bases from J, with 8 bases between. The CDR3 runs 15 residues. Germline V gene data show CDR1 as MRHNA and CDR2 as SNTAGT. The CDR3 DNA reads TGTGCCAGCAGTGACTCTCACGGGGATAATTCACCCCTCCACTTT. Translated: CASSDSHGDNSPLHF.

The chain is built from TRBV7-3 and TRBJ2-1, with TRBD2 identical over 8 bases. The V segment lost 3 bases and the J segment 6 bases; nucleotides outside the gene matches: 1. CDR1 and CDR2 (germline): SGHTA, FQGTGA. The CDR3 is 13 residues long. The CDR3 here is CASSLGLVNEQFF. The CDR3 nucleotides read TGTGCCAGCAGCTTGGGACTAGTCAATGAGCAGTTCTTC.

The rearrangement uses TRBV6-4 and TRBJ2-1, with 9 bases aligning to TRBD2. The germline CDR1 and CDR2 sequences are MRHNA and SNTAGT. Unmatched junction bases numbered 5, after V lost 2 bases and J lost 3 bases. The CDR3 runs to 16 residues. The CDR3 region is CASSDLATSGYNEQFF. The CDR3, as DNA: TGTGCCAGCAGTGACCTAGCGACTAGCGGCTACAATGAGCAGTTCTTC.

The chain couples TRBV30 to TRBJ2-3; TRBD1 might be the D (5 bases). Germline V CDR1 and CDR2: GTSNPN, SVGIG (reference sequence). The CDR3 is 14 residues long. Deletions cut 3 bases from V and 5 bases from J, with 15 bases between. The CDR3 DNA follows: TGTGCCTGGAGCAGGGTCTCTGTGGGAGATACGCAGTATTTT. This translates into CAWSRVSVGDTQYF. Based on the CDR3 plus reference TRBV30 and TRBJ2-3, the full variable domain is SQTIHQWPATLVQPVGSPLSLECTVEGTSNPNLYWYRQAAGRGLQLLFYSVGIGQISSEVPQNLSASRPQDRQFILSSKKLLLSDSGFYLCAWSRVSVGDTQYFGPGTRLTVL.

The V and J genes are TRBV25-1 and TRBJ2-7; 11 bases line up with TRBD1. From germline, CDR1 is MGHDK and CDR2 SYGVNS. This CDR3 is built from 16 residues. The trim removed 4 bases at V and 4 bases at J, leaving 9 bases unmatched. CDR3 nucleotides: TGTGCCAGCAGTGGCAGAGGACAGGGGGCGTTTTACGAGCAGTACTTC. It encodes CASSGRGQGAFYEQYF.

The chain couples TRBV10-2 to TRBJ2-7, with D possibly being TRBD1 (5 bases). The CDR3 is 13 residues long. V lost 2 bases, J lost 4 bases, and 9 bases lay in between. Germline CDR1 is WSHSY and CDR2 is SAAADI. CDR3 DNA sequence: TGCGCCAGCAGTGAGGGTAGGGGTTACGAGCAGTACTTC. Its protein is CASSEGRGYEQYF.

The chain uses TRBV6-6 and TRBJ1-4; possibly TRBD1 for D (5 bases). The CDR3 length is 15 residues. Trimming removed 3 bases from V and 4 bases from J, with 12 bases in between. Germline V gives CDR1 MNHNY, CDR2 SVGAGI (reference sequence). CDR3 protein: CASSYRGGDNEKLFF. The CDR3 nucleotides are TGTGCCAGCAGTTATCGGGGAGGGGATAATGAAAAACTGTTTTTT.